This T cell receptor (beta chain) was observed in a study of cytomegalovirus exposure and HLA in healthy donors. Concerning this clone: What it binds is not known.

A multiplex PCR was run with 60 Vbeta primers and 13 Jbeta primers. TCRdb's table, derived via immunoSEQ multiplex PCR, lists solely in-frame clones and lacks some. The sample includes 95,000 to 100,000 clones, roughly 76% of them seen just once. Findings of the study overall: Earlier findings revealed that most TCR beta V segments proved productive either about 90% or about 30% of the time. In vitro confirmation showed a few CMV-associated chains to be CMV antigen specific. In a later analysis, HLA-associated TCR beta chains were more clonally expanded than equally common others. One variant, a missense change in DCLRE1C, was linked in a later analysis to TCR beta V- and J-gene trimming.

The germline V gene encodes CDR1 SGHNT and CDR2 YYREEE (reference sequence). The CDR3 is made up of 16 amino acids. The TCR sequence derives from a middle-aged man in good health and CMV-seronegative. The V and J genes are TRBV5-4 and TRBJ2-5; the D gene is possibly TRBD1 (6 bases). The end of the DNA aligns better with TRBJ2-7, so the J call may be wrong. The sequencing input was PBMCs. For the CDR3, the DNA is TGTGCCAGCAGCCAGGAGAAGGGGACACCAGGCTACGAGCAGTACTTC. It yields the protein CASSQEKGTPGYEQYF.